This T cell receptor beta chain was recovered during a study of PD-1 blockade in classical Hodgkin lymphoma. With regard to this clone: The antigen remains unidentified.

The repertoire was sequenced with immunoSEQ multiplex PCR; TCRdb's copy has only in-frame clones and lacks some. The table lists over 12,000 clones, less than 70% of them singletons. Every patient had relapsed following autologous stem cell transplantation, and cohorts differed in brentuximab vedotin exposure. The CDR3 totals 15 residues. The V end was cut by 7 bases, the J end by 1 base, with 15 bases between. Germline loops: CDR1 MNHNS, CDR2 SASEGT. Study results and limitations: CD8+ TCR diversity did not rise significantly by C4D1, unlike CD4+. Patients who began taking nivolumab under 1 year after ASCT were left out.

The rearrangement uses TRBV6-1 and TRBJ2-3, with D possibly TRBD2 on 5 matching bases. The source material was peripheral blood mononuclear cells (PBMCs), sampled at baseline. The receptor comes from a human donor with classical Hodgkin lymphoma. The CDR3 DNA follows: TGTGCCAGCACTCGCCGAGGGCCTGGCACAGATACGCAGTATTTT. Its protein product is CASTRRGPGTDTQYF.